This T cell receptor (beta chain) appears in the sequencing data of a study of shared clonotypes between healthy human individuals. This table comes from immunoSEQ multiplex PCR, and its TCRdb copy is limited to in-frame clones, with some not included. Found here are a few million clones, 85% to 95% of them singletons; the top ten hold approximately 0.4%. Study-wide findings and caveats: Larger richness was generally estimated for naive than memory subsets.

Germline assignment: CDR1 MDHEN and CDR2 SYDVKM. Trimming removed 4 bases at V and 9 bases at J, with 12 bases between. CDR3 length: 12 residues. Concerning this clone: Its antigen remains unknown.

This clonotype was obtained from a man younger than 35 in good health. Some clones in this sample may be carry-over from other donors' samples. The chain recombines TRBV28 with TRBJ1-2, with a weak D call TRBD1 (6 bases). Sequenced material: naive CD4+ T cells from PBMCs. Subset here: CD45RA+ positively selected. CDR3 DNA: TGTGCCAGCAGTTCACAGGGTTCCCGCTACACCTTC. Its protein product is CASSSQGSRYTF.